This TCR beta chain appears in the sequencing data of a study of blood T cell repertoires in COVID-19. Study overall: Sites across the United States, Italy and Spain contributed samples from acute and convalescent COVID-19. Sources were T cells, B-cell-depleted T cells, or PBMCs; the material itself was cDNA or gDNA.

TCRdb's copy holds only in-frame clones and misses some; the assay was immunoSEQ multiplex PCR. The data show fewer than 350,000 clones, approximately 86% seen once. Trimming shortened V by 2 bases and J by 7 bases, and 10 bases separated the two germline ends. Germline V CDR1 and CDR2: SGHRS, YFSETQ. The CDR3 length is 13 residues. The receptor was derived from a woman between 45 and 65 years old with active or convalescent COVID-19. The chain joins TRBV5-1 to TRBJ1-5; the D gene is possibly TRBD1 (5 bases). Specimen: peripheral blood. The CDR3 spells CASSLGAGQPQHF. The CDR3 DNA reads TGCGCCAGCAGCTTAGGGGCGGGGCAGCCCCAGCATTTT.